This T cell receptor (beta chain) stems from a study of blood T cell repertoires in COVID-19. The method was immunoSEQ multiplex PCR; TCRdb's version includes in-frame clones alone and lacks a portion of them. The sample consists of about 400,000 clones, 89% of them appearing once. The TCR originated in a middle-aged man with acute or convalescent COVID-19. Sequenced sample: peripheral blood.

The CDR3 loop is CAWSLTASANYGYTF. The CDR3 nucleotides are TGTGCCTGGAGTCTGACAGCTTCCGCTAACTATGGCTACACCTTC. V gene TRBV30 combines with J gene TRBJ1-2; weak D call: TRBD1 (5 bases). CDR1 is GTSNPN and CDR2 is SVGIG in the germline V gene (reference sequence). Trimming took off 2 bases at V and 0 bases at J, with 13 bases between the two ends. The CDR3 is 15 amino acids.